The clone carrying this T cell receptor (beta chain) has at least ten counts. With V trimmed by 4 bases and J by 7 bases, 8 bases remained unmatched. This CDR3 has 14 amino acids. The germline V gene has CDR1 MDHEN and CDR2 SYDVKM. This specimen belongs to a study of spatial heterogeneity in lung cancer. Study-wide context: Sequencing consistently turned up more beta-chain sequences than alpha-chain sequences.

A unique molecular identifier was attached to every TCR cDNA molecule. TCRdb reprocessed the 5' RACE reads via MiXCR and lists one record per CDR3 protein. There are some 30,000 distinct CDR3 sequences in the sample; 5.4% occur only once, and roughly a quarter lies in the top ten. Described time point: blood at routine non-recurrence follow-up after resection. No cell sorting; template was whole RNA from tumor, lung tissue or PBMC. This clonotype was obtained from a female donor with early-stage non-small cell lung cancer. Source: PBMCs, taken at follow-up. V usage is TRBV28 and J usage is TRBJ2-7; 9 bases agree with TRBD1. DNA for the CDR3: TGTGCCAGCAGTTGGGGGACAGGGTATTTAGAGCAGTACTTC. Its protein product is CASSWGTGYLEQYF.